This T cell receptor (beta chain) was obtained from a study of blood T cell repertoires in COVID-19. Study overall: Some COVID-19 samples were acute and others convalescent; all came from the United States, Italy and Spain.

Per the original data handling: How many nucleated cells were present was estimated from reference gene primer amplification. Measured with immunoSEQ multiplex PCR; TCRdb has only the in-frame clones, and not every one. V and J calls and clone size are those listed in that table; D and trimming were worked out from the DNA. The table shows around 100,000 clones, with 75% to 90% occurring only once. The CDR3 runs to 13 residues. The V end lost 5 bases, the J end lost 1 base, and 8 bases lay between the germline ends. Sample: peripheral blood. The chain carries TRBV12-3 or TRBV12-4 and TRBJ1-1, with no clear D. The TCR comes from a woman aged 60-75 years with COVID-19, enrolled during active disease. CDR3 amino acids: CASSPGGNTEAFF. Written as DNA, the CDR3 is TGTGCCAGCAGTCCAGGAGGGAACACTGAAGCTTTCTTT.